Each of the 21 T cell receptor beta chains below was sequenced from the same sample in a study of blood T cell repertoires in COVID-19 (dated by TCRdb to 2020 to 2022). Receptors were amplified or captured by the immunoSEQ multiplex PCR assay. TCRdb retrieved this table from immuneACCESS and kept in-frame rearrangements only. Not all clones are present; in checked studies, unresolved V genes account for under half, and no reason is known for the remainder. For this sample the table gives about 480,000 clones, of which approximately 90% were detected only once. Approximately 2% of the sample lies in the top ten. Sequencing was done on a sample of PBMCs or T cells enriched from blood (not recorded which). Receptors were obtained from a woman between 40 and 50 years old who had recovered from COVID-19.

This chain links TRBV4-1 with TRBJ2-7; TRBD1 agrees at 8 bases. Trimming removed 1 base from V and 4 bases from J; junction bases left unmatched: 6. Germline V gene lookup returns CDR1 MGHRA and CDR2 YSYEKL. The CDR3 loop spans 15 amino acids. CDR3 protein: CASSQGQGASYEQYF. In DNA form, the CDR3 reads TGCGCCAGCAGCCAAGGTCAGGGGGCAAGTTACGAGCAGTACTTC.

The rearrangement links TRBV14 to TRBJ2-1; 8 bases fit TRBD1. The CDR3 contains 15 residues. CDR1 and CDR2 from the germline V gene are SGHDN and FVKESK. The V and J ends lost 4 bases and 5 bases, in that order; junction bases with no gene match: 7. In DNA, the CDR3 is TGTGCCAGCAGCCTAATCTGGACAGGGAACAATGAGCAGTTCTTC. Its protein product is CASSLIWTGNNEQFF.

J is TRBJ2-7 and V is TRBV29-1, with TRBD2 matching 15 bases. The CDR3 is made up of 14 amino acids. Germline values: CDR1 SQVTM, CDR2 ANQGSEA. The V segment lost 4 bases and the J segment 5 bases; nucleotides outside the gene matches: 3. CDR3 in amino acids: CSVARTSGRDEQYF. CDR3 in DNA: TGCAGCGTTGCGCGGACTAGCGGGAGGGACGAGCAGTACTTC.

This chain joins TRBV18 and TRBJ1-2, with D perhaps matching TRBD1 (6 bases). Trimming stripped 5 bases from V and 4 bases from J, with 14 bases between. Germline values: CDR1 KGHSH, CDR2 LQKENI. The CDR3 loop spans 14 amino acids. This chain's CDR3 is CASSENQGSYGYTF. The CDR3 DNA reads as TGTGCCAGCTCAGAAAACCAGGGGAGCTATGGCTACACCTTC.

The V and J genes are TRBV27 and TRBJ2-7; TRBD1 matches at 12 bases. There are 19 residues in the CDR3. Losses at the gene ends were 2 bases for V and 3 bases for J; bases not matched to a gene: 14. In germline, CDR1 is MNHEY, CDR2 SMNVEV (reference sequence). CDR3 nucleotides: TGTGCCAGCAGTTTAAAAGGGACAGGGGGCGAGCTTAGAAACTACGAGCAGTACTTC. This codes for CASSLKGTGGELRNYEQYF.

This chain joins TRBV27 and TRBJ1-1; 7 nucleotides match TRBD1. Germline CDR1 MNHEY, CDR2 SMNVEV (reference sequence). The length of the CDR3 is 12 residues. V was clipped by 3 bases and J by 6 bases; unmatched bases: 1. This CDR3 reads CASSFQGAEAFF. CDR3 nucleotide sequence: TGTGCCAGCAGTTTCCAGGGGGCTGAAGCTTTCTTT.

The rearrangement links TRBV19 to TRBJ2-3, with D possibly TRBD1 on 6 matching bases. V was pared by 4 bases and J by 0 bases, with 17 bases between. This CDR3 is built from 17 residues. Germline CDR1 LNHDA, CDR2 SQIVND (reference sequence). This CDR3 reads CASSTHRESTSTDTQYF. The CDR3, as DNA: TGTGCCAGTAGTACCCACAGGGAGAGCACTAGCACAGATACGCAGTATTTT.

About this clone itself: This CDR3 is also generated by other DNA sequences in the sample. This rearrangement joins TRBV29-1 to TRBJ1-1; no reliable D call. V lost 2 bases and J 0 bases, leaving 7 bases between the germline ends. CDR1 is SQVTM, CDR2 ANQGSEA, per germline. This CDR3 is 13 amino acids long. CDR3 sequence (DNA): TGCAGCGTTGAACTACAGCTGAACACTGAAGCTTTCTTT. This gives the protein CSVELQLNTEAFF.

The CDR3 nucleotides are TGTGCCAGCAGCGTAGTCGGTACAGATACGCAGTATTTT. Translating it yields CASSVVGTDTQYF. This chain links TRBV9 with TRBJ2-3; no definite D call. The ends were cut back, 0 bases at V and 3 bases at J, with 5 bases in the middle. This CDR3 comprises 13 residues. Looked up from germline, CDR1 is SGDLS and CDR2 is YYNGEE.

This chain joins TRBV5-1 and TRBJ2-1; the match to TRBD2 covers 9 bases. Germline values: CDR1 SGHRS, CDR2 YFSETQ. J gave up 0 bases and V 1 base, and 26 bases lay outside the gene matches. The CDR3 consists of 24 residues. The CDR3, as DNA: TGCGCCAGCAGCTTGAATAAGCGGCAGAATAGCGGGGGCCCGGGGATGTACTCCTACAATGAGCAGTTCTTC. Translation gives CASSLNKRQNSGGPGMYSYNEQFF. Full variable domain (missing parts from reference TRBV5-1 and TRBJ2-1): KAGVTQTPRYLIKTRGQQVTLSCSPISGHRSVSWYQQTPGQGLQFLFEYFSETQRNKGNFPGRFSGRQFSNSRSEMNVSTLELGDSALYLCASSLNKRQNSGGPGMYSYNEQFFGPGTRLTVL.

V is TRBV18 and J is TRBJ2-1; the D gene is possibly TRBD2 (5 bases). The CDR3 is 16 amino acids. CDR1 is KGHSH and CDR2 is LQKENI in the germline V gene. Trimming shortened V by 6 bases and J by 7 bases, and 22 bases separated the two germline ends. CDR3 in amino acids: CASSRLRDTQENEQFF. The CDR3 nucleotides read TGTGCCAGCTCGCGACTCCGGGATACCCAAGAAAATGAGCAGTTCTTC.

The chain combines TRBV27 with TRBJ2-3, with 10 nucleotides matching TRBD2. Per germline, CDR1 MNHEY and CDR2 SMNVEV (reference sequence). V was pared by 6 bases and J by 3 bases, with 6 bases of the junction left unmatched. CDR3 length: 15 residues. The chain's CDR3 is CASRGAGGPTDTQYF. In DNA, the CDR3 is TGTGCCAGCAGAGGAGCGGGAGGGCCGACAGATACGCAGTATTTT.

The chain uses TRBV4-1 and TRBJ2-1, with a tentative D call TRBD2 (6 bases). The germline V gene has CDR1 MGHRA and CDR2 YSYEKL. There are 15 residues in the CDR3. The V end lost 6 bases, the J end lost 0 bases, and 12 bases lay between the germline ends. The CDR3 reads CASSGYGSSYNEQFF. CDR3 nucleotides: TGCGCCAGCAGTGGTTACGGGAGCTCCTACAATGAGCAGTTCTTC.

The V call is TRBV27, the J call TRBJ1-5, with D possibly being TRBD1 (6 bases). Germline CDR1 reads MNHEY; CDR2 reads SMNVEV (reference sequence). The CDR3 sequence is 15 residues long. With 4 bases removed from V and 9 bases from J, the gap between germline ends came to 19 bases. CDR3 region: CASSSLGEGVSPQHF. The CDR3 DNA follows: TGTGCCAGCAGTTCCCTTGGAGAGGGGGTTTCGCCCCAGCATTTT.

This rearrangement joins TRBV5-6 to TRBJ1-1; D unclear. Germline V CDR1 and CDR2: SGHDT, YYEEEE. The CDR3 is 12 amino acids. V was pared by 0 bases and J by 8 bases, with 8 bases between. This CDR3 is CASSLDPGEAFF. For the CDR3, the DNA is TGTGCCAGCAGCTTGGATCCAGGCGAAGCTTTCTTT.

About this clone itself: Germline is not matched at one junction end, which may reflect a read error. J is TRBJ1-2 and V is TRBV20-1; 8 positions match TRBD1. This CDR3 has 11 residues. Looked up from germline, CDR1 is DFQATT and CDR2 is SNEGSKA (reference sequence). In nucleotides, the CDR3 is TGCAGTGCTAGAAAACAGGGGGGCTTCACCTTC. Translated: CSARKQGGFTF.

The DNA for the CDR3 is TGTGCCAGCTCACCAGGGGCCGGCTACGAGCAGTACTTC. Amino acids: CASSPGAGYEQYF. The rearrangement uses TRBV18 and TRBJ2-7, with D maybe TRBD1 (5 bases). The CDR3 runs to 13 residues. With 2 bases removed from V and 3 bases from J, the gap between germline ends came to 8 bases. Germline V gene lookup returns CDR1 KGHSH and CDR2 LQKENI.

CDR3: CASSQAVQGLFLQETQYF. For the CDR3, the DNA is TGCGCCAGCAGCCAAGCCGTACAGGGTCTTTTTCTCCAAGAGACCCAGTACTTC. This rearrangement joins TRBV4-1 to TRBJ2-5; D is possibly TRBD1 (6 bases). Germline-derived CDR1 and CDR2 are MGHRA and YSYEKL. The CDR3 is 18 residues long. V shed 1 base and J shed 1 base, with 19 bases lying between them.

The chain carries TRBV11-1 and TRBJ2-7, with D perhaps matching TRBD2 (6 bases). The CDR3 length is 14 residues. Trimming left V 1 base short and J 3 bases short, with 10 bases between. From germline, CDR1 is SGHAT and CDR2 FQDESV (reference sequence). The CDR3 is CASSLVGSGYEQYF. CDR3 coding DNA: TGTGCCAGCAGCTTAGTGGGTAGCGGCTACGAGCAGTACTTC.

The chain uses TRBV4-2 and TRBJ1-1; the D is unclear. CDR1 and CDR2 (germline): LGHNA, YNFKEQ. The length of the CDR3 is 14 residues. V dropped 0 bases and J dropped 4 bases, with 9 bases sitting between them. The CDR3 sequence: CASSQDGVITEAFF. DNA for the CDR3: TGTGCCAGCAGCCAAGACGGGGTTATCACTGAAGCTTTCTTT.

The count of this clone is one. This chain uses TRBV18 with TRBJ1-2; TRBD1 might be the D (5 bases). Germline lookup yields CDR1 KGHSH and CDR2 LQKENI. CDR3 length equals 14 residues. The V and J ends lost 3 bases and 2 bases respectively, with 10 bases between them. The CDR3 region has the DNA TGTGCCAGCTCACCCCCACAGGAAAACTATGGCTACACCTTC. Its protein is CASSPPQENYGYTF.